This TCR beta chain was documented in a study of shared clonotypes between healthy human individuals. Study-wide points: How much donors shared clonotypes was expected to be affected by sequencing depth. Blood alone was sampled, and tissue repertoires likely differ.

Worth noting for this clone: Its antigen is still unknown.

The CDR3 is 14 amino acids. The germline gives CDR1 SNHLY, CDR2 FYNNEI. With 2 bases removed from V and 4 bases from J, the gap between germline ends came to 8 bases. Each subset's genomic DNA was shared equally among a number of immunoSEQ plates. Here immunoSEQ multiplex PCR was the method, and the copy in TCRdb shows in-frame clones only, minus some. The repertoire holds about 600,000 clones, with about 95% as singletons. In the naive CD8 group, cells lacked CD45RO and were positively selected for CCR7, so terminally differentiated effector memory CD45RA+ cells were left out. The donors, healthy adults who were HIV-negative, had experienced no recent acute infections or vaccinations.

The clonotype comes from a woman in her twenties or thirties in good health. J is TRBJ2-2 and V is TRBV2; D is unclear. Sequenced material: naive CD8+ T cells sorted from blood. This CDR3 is CASSETASTGELFF. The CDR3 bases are TGTGCCAGCAGTGAAACGGCTTCCACCGGGGAGCTGTTTTTT.